The clone carrying this T cell receptor (beta chain) was observed a handful of times. What it binds is not known. These data are taken from a study of T-cell memory formation after mild COVID-19. Study outcomes and limitations: The study found contracting CD4+ clones mainly in CM and EM and contracting CD8+ clones in EMRA. Among clones peaking at day 37 in the second wave, SARS-CoV-2 specificity remained unconfirmed.

Each CDR3 protein is one row after TCRdb ran MiXCR on the 5' RACE reads. The table has roughly 120,000 distinct CDR3 sequences, approximately 22% seen once. The ends lost 6 bases at V and 10 bases at J; junction bases unmatched: 9. In germline, CDR1 is MNHEY, CDR2 SVGEGT. This CDR3 has 15 amino acids. The clonotype was recovered from a man aged 18 to 35 who had mild COVID-19 (a few samples of this study predate the infection). Cell type and time point are not known. The chain has TRBV6-2 or TRBV6-3 and TRBJ2-1; 13 bases map to TRBD2. The sample was PBMCs or a T cell subset sorted from them (not recorded which). DNA for the CDR3: TGTGCCAGCAGCCCTACTAGCGGGGGGGCGAAGGAGCAGTTCTTC. Translating gives CASSPTSGGAKEQFF.